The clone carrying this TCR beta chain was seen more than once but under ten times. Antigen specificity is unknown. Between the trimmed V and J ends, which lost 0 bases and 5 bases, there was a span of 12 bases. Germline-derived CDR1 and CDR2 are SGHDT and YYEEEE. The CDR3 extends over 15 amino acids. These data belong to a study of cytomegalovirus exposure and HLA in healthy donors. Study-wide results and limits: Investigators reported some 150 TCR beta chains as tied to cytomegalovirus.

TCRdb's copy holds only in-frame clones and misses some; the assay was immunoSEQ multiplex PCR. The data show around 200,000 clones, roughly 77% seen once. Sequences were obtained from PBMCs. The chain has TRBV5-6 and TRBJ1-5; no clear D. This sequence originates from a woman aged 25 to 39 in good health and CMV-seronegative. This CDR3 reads CASSLVPGEDQPQHF. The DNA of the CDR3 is TGTGCCAGCAGCTTGGTCCCCGGAGAAGATCAGCCCCAGCATTTT.